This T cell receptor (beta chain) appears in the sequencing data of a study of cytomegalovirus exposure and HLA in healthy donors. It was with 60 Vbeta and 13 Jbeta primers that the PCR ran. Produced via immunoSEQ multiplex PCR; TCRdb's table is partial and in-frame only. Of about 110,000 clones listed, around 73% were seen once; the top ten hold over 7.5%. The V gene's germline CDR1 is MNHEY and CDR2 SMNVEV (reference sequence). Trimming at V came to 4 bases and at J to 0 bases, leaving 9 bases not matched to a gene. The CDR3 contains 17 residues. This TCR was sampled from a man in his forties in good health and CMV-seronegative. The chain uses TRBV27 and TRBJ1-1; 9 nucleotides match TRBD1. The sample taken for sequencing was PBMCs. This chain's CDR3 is CASSSTTGGPMNTEAFF. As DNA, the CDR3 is TGTGCCAGCAGTTCTACCACAGGGGGCCCCATGAACACTGAAGCTTTCTTT.